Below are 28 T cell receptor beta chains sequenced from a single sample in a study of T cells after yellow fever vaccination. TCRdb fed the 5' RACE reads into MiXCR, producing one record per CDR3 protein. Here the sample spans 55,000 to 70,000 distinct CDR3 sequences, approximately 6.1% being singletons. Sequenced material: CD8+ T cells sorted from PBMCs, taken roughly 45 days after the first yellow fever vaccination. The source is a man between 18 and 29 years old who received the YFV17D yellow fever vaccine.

CDR3 amino acids: CASSQFGKETQYF. The DNA of the CDR3 is TGTGCCAGCAGCCAATTCGGAAAAGAGACCCAGTACTTC. J is TRBJ2-5 and V is TRBV4-2; D not resolved. The CDR3 has 13 amino acids. The germline V and J ends were trimmed by 2 bases and 3 bases, with 7 bases remaining between them. CDR1 and CDR2 from the germline V gene are LGHNA and YNFKEQ.

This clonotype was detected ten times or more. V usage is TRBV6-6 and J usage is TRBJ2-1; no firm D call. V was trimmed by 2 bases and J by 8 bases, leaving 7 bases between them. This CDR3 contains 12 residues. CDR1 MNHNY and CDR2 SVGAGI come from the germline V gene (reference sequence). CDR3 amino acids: CASSYVIHEQFF. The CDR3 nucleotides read TGTGCCAGCAGTTACGTTATCCATGAGCAGTTCTTC.

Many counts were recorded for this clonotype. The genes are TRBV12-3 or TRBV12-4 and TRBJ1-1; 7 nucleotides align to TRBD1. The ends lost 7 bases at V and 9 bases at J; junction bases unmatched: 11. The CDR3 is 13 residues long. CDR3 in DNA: TGTGCCAGCACCCCGGGACAGATTCACCAAGCTTTCTTT. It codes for CASTPGQIHQAFF.

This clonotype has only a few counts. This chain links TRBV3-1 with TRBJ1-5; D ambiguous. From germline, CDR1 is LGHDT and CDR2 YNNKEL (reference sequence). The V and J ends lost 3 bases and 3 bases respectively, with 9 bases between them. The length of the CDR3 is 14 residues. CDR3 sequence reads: CASSQGLPNQPQHF. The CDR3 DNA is TGTGCCAGCAGCCAGGGCCTTCCCAATCAGCCCCAGCATTTT. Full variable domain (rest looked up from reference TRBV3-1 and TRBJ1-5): DTAVSQTPKYLVTQMGNDKSIKCEQNLGHDTMYWYKQDSKKFLKIMFSYNNKELIINETVPNRFSPKSPDKAHLNLHINSLELGDSAVYFCASSQGLPNQPQHFGDGTRLSIL.

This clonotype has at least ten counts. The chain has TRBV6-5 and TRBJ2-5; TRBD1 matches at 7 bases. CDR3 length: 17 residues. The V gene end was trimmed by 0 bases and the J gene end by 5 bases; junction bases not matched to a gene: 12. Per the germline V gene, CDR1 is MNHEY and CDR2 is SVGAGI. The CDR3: CASSYSKVRRGSETQYF. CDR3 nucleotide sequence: TGTGCCAGCAGTTACTCGAAGGTGCGCAGGGGGAGTGAGACCCAGTACTTC.

The CDR3 DNA follows: TGTGCCAGCAGCTTGCAGGGTTGGGGTGGCTACACCTTC. Translation: CASSLQGWGGYTF. The rearrangement uses TRBV5-5 and TRBJ1-2; perhaps TRBD1 as D (5 bases). Germline V lookup: CDR1 SGHKS, CDR2 YYEKEE (reference sequence). Trimming removed 1 base at V and 7 bases at J, with 11 bases between. The CDR3 has 13 amino acids.

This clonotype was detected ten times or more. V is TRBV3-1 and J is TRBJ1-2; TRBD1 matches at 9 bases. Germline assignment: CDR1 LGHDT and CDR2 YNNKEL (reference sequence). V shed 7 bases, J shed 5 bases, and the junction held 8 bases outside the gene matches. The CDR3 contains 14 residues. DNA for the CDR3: TGTGCCAGCACCCCGACAGGGGGGAGGTATGGCTACACCTTC. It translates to CASTPTGGRYGYTF. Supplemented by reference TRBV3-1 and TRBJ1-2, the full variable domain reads DTAVSQTPKYLVTQMGNDKSIKCEQNLGHDTMYWYKQDSKKFLKIMFSYNNKELIINETVPNRFSPKSPDKAHLNLHINSLELGDSAVYFCASTPTGGRYGYTFGSGTRLTVV.

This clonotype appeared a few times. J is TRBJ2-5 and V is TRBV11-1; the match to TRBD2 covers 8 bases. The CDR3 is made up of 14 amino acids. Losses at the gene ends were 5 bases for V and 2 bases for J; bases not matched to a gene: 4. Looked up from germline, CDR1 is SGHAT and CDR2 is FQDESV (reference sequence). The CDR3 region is CASSTQRGQETQYF. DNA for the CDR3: TGTGCCAGCAGCACCCAGCGGGGGCAAGAGACCCAGTACTTC. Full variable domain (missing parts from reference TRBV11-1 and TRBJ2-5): EAEVAQSPRYKITEKSQAVAFWCDPISGHATLYWYRQILGQGPELLVQFQDESVVDDSQLPKDRFSAERLKGVDSTLKIQPAELGDSAMYLCASSTQRGQETQYFGPGTRLLVL.

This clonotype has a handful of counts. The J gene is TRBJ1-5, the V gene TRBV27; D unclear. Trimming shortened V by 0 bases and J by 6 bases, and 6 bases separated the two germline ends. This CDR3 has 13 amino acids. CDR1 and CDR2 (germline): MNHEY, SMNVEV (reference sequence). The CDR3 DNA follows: TGTGCCAGCAGTTTATCGATCCTTCAGCCCCAGCATTTT. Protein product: CASSLSILQPQHF.

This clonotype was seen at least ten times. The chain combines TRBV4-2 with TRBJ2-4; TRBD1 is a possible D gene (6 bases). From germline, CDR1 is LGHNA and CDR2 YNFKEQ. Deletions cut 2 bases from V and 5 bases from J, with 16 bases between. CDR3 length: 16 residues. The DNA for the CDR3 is TGTGCCAGCAGCCAAAATCCAGGGGTGCCGGAAAACATTCAGTACTTC. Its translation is CASSQNPGVPENIQYF.

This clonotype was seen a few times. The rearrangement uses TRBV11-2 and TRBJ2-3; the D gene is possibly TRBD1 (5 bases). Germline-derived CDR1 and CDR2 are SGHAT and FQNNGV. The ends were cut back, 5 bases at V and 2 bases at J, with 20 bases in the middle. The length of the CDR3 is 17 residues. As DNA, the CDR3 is TGTGCCAGCAGCCCCACCAGGGTCGGCCCCCCCACAGATACGCAGTATTTT. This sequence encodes CASSPTRVGPPTDTQYF.

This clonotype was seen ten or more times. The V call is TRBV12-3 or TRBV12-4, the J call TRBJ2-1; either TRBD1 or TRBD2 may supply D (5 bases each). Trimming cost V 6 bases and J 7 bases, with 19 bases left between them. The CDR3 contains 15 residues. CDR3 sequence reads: CASSYGRGAENEQFF. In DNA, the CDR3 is TGTGCCAGCAGCTATGGGCGAGGGGCGGAGAATGAGCAGTTCTTC.

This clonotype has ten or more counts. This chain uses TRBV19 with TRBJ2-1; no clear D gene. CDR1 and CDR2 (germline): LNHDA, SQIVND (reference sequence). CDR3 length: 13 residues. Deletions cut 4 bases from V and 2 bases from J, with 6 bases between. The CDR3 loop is CASSKATYNEQFF. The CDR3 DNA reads TGTGCCAGTAGTAAGGCCACCTACAATGAGCAGTTCTTC.

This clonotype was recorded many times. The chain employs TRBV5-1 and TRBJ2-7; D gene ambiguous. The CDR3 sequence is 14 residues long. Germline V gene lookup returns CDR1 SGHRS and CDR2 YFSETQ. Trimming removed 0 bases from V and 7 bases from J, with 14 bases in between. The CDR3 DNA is TGCGCCAGCAGCTTGGCCCCGGACCGAGGAGAGCAGTACGTC. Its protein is CASSLAPDRGEQYV.

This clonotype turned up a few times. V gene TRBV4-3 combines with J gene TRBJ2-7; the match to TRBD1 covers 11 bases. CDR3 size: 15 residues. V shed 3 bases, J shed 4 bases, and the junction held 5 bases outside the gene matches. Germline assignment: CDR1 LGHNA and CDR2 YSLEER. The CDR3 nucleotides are TGCGCCAGCAGCCACCGGGACAGGGGGAGGTACGAGCAGTACGTC. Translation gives CASSHRDRGRYEQYV.

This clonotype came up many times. The CDR3 is CASSFTRLAGSTDTQYF. The CDR3 DNA is TGTGCCAGCAGCTTCACCCGACTAGCGGGAAGCACAGATACGCAGTATTTT. The chain links TRBV7-9 to TRBJ2-3, with 11 bases fitting TRBD2. CDR1 and CDR2 (germline): SEHNR, FQNEAQ (reference sequence). J gave up 0 bases and V 3 bases, and 5 bases lay outside the gene matches. CDR3 length: 17 residues.

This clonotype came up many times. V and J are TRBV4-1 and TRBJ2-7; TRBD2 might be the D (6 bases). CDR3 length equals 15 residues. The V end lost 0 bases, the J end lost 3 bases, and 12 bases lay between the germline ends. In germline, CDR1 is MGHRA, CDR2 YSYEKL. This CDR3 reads CASSQDSQGLYEQYF. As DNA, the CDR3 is TGCGCCAGCAGCCAAGACTCGCAGGGACTCTACGAGCAGTACTTC.

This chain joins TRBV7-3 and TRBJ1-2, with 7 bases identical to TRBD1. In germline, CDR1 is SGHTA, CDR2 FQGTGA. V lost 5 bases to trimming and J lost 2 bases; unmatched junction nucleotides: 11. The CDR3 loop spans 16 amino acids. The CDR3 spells CASSPSGDRANYGYTF. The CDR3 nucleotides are TGTGCCAGCAGCCCCTCGGGGGACAGAGCGAACTATGGCTACACCTTC.

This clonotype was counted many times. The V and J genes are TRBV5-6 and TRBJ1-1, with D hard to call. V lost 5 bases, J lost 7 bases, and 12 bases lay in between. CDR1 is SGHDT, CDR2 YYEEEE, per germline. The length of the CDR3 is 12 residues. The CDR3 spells CASRSTGLEAFF. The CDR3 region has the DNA TGTGCCAGCAGGTCCACGGGCCTTGAAGCTTTCTTT.

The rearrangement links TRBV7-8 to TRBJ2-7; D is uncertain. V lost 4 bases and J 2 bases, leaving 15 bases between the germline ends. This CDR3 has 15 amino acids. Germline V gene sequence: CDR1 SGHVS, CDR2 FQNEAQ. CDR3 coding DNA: TGTGCCAGCAGCTCCCGCCGGGCCTTCCCCTACGAGCAGTACGTC. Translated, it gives CASSSRRAFPYEQYV.

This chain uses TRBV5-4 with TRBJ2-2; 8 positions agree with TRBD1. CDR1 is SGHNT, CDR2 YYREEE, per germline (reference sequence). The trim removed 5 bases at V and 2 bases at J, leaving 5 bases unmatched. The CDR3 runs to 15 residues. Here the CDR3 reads CASRPTGENTGELFF. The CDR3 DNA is TGTGCCAGCAGGCCGACAGGGGAAAACACCGGGGAGCTGTTTTTT.

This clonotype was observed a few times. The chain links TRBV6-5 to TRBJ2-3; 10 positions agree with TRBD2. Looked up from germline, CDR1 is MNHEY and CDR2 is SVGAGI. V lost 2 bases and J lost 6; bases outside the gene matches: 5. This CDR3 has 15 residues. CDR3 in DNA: TGTGCCAGCAGTTACAGCGGGGGGGCCATCGATACGCAGTATTTT. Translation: CASSYSGGAIDTQYF.

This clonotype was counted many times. The CDR3 loop reads CASSVMGYHEQYV. The CDR3 region has the DNA TGTGCCAGCAGCGTAATGGGGTACCACGAGCAGTACGTC. This chain uses TRBV9 with TRBJ2-7; the D is unclear. V was trimmed by 1 base and J by 5 bases, leaving 10 bases between them. CDR3 size: 13 residues. The V gene's germline CDR1 is SGDLS and CDR2 YYNGEE.

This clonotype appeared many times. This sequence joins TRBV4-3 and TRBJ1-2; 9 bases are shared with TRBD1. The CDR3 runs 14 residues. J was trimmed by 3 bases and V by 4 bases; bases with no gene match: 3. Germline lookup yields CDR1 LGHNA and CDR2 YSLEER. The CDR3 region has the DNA TGCGCCAGCAGCCCTGACAGGGGGGACTATGGCTACACCTTC. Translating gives CASSPDRGDYGYTF.

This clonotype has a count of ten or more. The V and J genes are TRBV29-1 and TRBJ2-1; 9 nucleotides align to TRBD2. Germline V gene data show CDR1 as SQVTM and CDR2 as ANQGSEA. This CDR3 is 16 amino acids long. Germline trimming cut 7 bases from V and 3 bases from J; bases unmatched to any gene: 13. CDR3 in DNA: TGCAGCGACCCAGCGGGGGGTCCTTATGACTACAATGAGCAGTTCTTC. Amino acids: CSDPAGGPYDYNEQFF.

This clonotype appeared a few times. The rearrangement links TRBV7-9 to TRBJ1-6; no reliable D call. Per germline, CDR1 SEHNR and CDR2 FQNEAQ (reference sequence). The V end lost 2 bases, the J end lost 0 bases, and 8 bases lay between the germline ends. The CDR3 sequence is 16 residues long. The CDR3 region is CASSLPPSSYNSPLHF. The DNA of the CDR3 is TGTGCCAGCAGCTTACCCCCGAGCTCCTATAATTCACCCCTCCACTTT. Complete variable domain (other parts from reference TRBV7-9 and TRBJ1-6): DTGVSQNPRHKITKRGQNVTFRCDPISEHNRLYWYRQTLGQGPEFLTYFQNEAQLEKSRLLSDRFSAERPKGSFSTLEIQRTEQGDSAMYLCASSLPPSSYNSPLHFGNGTRLTVT.

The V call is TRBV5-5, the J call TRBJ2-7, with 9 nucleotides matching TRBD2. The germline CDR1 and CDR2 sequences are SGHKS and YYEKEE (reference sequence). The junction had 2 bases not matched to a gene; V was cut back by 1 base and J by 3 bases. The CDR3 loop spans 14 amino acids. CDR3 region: CASSLKLAGYEQYV. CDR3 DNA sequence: TGTGCCAGCAGCTTGAAACTAGCGGGCTACGAGCAGTACGTC.

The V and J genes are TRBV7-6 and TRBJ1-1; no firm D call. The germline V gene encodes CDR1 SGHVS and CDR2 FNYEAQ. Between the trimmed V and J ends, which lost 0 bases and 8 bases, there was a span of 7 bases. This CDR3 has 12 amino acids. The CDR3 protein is CASSLADGEAFF. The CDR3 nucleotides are TGTGCCAGCAGCTTAGCGGACGGGGAAGCTTTCTTT.